This T cell receptor beta chain was obtained from a study of blood T cell repertoires in COVID-19. About the research overall: Acute and convalescent COVID-19 samples came from the United States, Italy and Spain. T cells, B-cell-depleted T cells, or PBMCs provided the cDNA or gDNA that served as material.

Original processing notes: The authors estimated nucleated cell counts from reference gene primer amplification. Sequencing used immunoSEQ multiplex PCR; TCRdb keeps in-frame clones, though not all of them. From that table come the V and J calls and clone size; the DNA was used to work out D and trimming. The sample comprises roughly 53,000 clones, roughly 88% of which are singletons, and around 2.7% rests with the top ten. This CDR3 has 12 amino acids. Trimming removed 5 bases at V and 5 bases at J, with 8 bases between. Germline values: CDR1 SNHLY, CDR2 FYNNEI. The chain uses TRBV2 and TRBJ2-3; unclear D gene. Input material: peripheral blood. The clonotype comes from an older man with acute or convalescent COVID-19. CDR3 DNA sequence: TGTGCCAGCAGTTACAGTGAAGATACGCAGTATTTT. It encodes CASSYSEDTQYF.